This T cell receptor beta chain is from a study of T-cell reconstitution after alpha-beta-depleted transplantation in children. Construction of the TCRbeta library involved unique molecular identifiers. Using its own MiXCR run on the PCR reads, TCRdb lists one record per CDR3 protein. The table includes 300,000 or so distinct CDR3 sequences, approximately 20% detected once. J was trimmed by 4 bases and V by 0 bases; bases with no gene match: 9. This CDR3 has 15 residues. CDR1 is DFQATT, CDR2 SNEGSKA, per germline (reference sequence). The chain employs TRBV20-1 and TRBJ2-7; TRBD1 matches 7 bases. Source: PBMCs, mostly from graft donor cells, taken 180 days after TCRalphabeta/CD19-depleted stem cell transplant. The source of this sequence is a male patient aged 5 to 17 who had a stem cell transplant for acute lymphoblastic leukemia, so the T cells may come from the graft donor. Here the CDR3 DNA reads TGCAGTGCTAGAGATTGGGGGACAGCTCTTTACGAGCAGTACTTC. Protein: CSARDWGTALYEQYF.